These 2 T cell receptor beta chains were all obtained from the same sample, sequenced in a study of CXCR3-negative and CXCR3-positive naive CD8 T cells. The TRB cDNA libraries were prepared by 5' RACE with UMI labels. Each CDR3 protein gets one entry in TCRdb, which reprocessed the 5' RACE reads and gives no DNA. The specimen's table records 50,000 to 55,000 distinct CDR3 sequences. Material for sequencing was naive CXCR3- CD8+ T cells from blood. Subset in this sample: CD45RO-CCR7+CD27+CD95- naive CD8+ T cells lacking CXCR3 (TNR3-). These receptors originate from a human donor in good health. Some clones in this sample may be carry-over from other donors' samples.

The chain couples TRBV20-1 to TRBJ2-5; TCRdb names TRBD1, which stays unverified in the absence of DNA. CDR1 is DFQATT and CDR2 is SNEGSKA in the germline V gene (reference sequence). CDR3 length: 13 amino acids. Here the CDR3 reads CSARTQGGETQYF.

The chain has TRBV12-3 or TRBV12-4 and TRBJ2-7; the TRBD1 assignment by TCRdb is unverifiable without DNA. This CDR3 comprises 16 residues. CDR3 residues: CASRRSGTQETYEQYF.